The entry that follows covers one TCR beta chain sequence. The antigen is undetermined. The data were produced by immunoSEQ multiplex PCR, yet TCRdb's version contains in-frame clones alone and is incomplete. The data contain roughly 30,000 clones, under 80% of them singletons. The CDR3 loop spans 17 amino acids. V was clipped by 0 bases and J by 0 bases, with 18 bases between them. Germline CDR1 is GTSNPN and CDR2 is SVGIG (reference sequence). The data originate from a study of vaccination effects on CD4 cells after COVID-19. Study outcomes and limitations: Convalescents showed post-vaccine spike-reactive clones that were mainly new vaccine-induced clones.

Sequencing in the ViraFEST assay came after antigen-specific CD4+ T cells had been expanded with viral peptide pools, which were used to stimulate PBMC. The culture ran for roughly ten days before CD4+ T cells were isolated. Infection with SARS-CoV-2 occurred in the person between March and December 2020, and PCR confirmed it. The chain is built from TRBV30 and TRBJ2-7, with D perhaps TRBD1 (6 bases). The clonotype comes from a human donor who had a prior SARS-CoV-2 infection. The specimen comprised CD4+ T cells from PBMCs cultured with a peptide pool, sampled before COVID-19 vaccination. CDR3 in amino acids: CAWSVKFLRDTSYEQYF. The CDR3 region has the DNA TGTGCCTGGAGTGTCAAATTCCTCCGGGACACCTCCTACGAGCAGTACTTC.